A selection of T cell receptor beta chains follows, all from one sample in a study of blood T cell repertoires in COVID-19. TCRdb keeps only in-frame clones here, not all; method: immunoSEQ multiplex PCR. The sample holds about 280,000 clones, more than 75% seen once. The sample consisted of peripheral blood. The receptors stem from a woman aged 25-40 years who had recovered from COVID-19. Each CDR3 is given without its conserved first and last residue.

CDR3 protein	J gene	V gene
ASSQDLSQMGSEAF	TRBJ1-1	TRBV3-1/TRBV3-2
ASSQRRGQGQETQY	TRBJ2-5	TRBV7-7
ASSQVRSTGELF	TRBJ2-2	TRBV3-1/TRBV3-2
ASSASGDYNEQF	TRBJ2-1	TRBV6-4
ASALGDSGANVLT	TRBJ2-6	TRBV6-5
ASSISSSGRYEQF	TRBJ2-1	TRBV19
ASSQDTQRPRTDTQY	TRBJ2-3	TRBV4-1
ASSPWDRGEKLF	TRBJ1-4	TRBV6-5
ASATPGKSDTQY	TRBJ2-3	TRBV10-2
SVQPLAGGKPEQY	TRBJ2-7	TRBV29-1
ASSFGTGETGELF	TRBJ2-2	TRBV5-6
ASSLEFTEAF	TRBJ1-1	TRBV6-5
ASSPGTGDYEQY	TRBJ2-7	TRBV13
ASRSGVSTGELF	TRBJ2-2	TRBV19
AWSVQSQILSGGAETQY	TRBJ2-5	TRBV30
ATPGGSGYGYT	TRBJ1-2	TRBV21-1
ASTGTLNTEAF	TRBJ1-1	TRBV2
ASSFLAGGHEQY	TRBJ2-7	TRBV27
ASNGGTRVPEQY	TRBJ2-7	TRBV6-6
ASSRDRGTGANVLT	TRBJ2-6	TRBV6-6
ATYNRDRVENYGYT	TRBJ1-2	TRBV28
ASSFGGRSDGYT	TRBJ1-2	TRBV12-1
ASSKAGTGAYEQY	TRBJ2-7	TRBV5-4